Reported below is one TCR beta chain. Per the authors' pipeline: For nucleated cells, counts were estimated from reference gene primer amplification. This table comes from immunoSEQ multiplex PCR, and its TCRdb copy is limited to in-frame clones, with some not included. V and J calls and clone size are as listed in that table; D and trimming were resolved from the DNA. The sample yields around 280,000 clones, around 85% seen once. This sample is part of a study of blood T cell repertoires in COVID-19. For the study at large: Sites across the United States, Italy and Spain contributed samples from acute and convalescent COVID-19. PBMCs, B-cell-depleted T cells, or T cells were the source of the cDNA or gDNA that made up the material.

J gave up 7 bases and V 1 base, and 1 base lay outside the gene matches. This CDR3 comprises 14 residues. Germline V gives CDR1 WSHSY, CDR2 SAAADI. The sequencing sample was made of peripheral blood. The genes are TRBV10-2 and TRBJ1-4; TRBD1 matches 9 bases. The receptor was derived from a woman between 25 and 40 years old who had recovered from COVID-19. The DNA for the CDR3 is TGCGCCAGCAGTGAGTACAGGGGGCTTGAAAAACTGTTTTTT. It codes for CASSEYRGLEKLFF.